This T cell receptor (beta chain) was identified in a study of blood T cell repertoires in COVID-19. Whole-study context: Whether acute or convalescent, the COVID-19 samples came from the United States, Italy and Spain. From T cells, B-cell-depleted T cells, or PBMCs came the material, which was cDNA or gDNA.

Method: immunoSEQ multiplex PCR; TCRdb's copy keeps in-frame clones and lacks some. The sample includes approximately 81,000 clones, roughly 82% seen only once; the top ten take roughly 7.4%. Trimming shortened V by 4 bases and J by 5 bases, and 13 bases separated the two germline ends. The length of the CDR3 is 14 residues. Germline V CDR1 and CDR2: SGHRS, YFSETQ. The clonotype comes from a human donor in a cohort sampled during active COVID-19. The chain employs TRBV5-1 and TRBJ2-1, with a possible D match to TRBD1 (5 bases). The sequenced sample consisted of peripheral blood. CDR3 in amino acids: CASSEARANNEQFF. In DNA, the CDR3 is TGCGCCAGCAGCGAAGCCAGGGCCAACAATGAGCAGTTCTTC.